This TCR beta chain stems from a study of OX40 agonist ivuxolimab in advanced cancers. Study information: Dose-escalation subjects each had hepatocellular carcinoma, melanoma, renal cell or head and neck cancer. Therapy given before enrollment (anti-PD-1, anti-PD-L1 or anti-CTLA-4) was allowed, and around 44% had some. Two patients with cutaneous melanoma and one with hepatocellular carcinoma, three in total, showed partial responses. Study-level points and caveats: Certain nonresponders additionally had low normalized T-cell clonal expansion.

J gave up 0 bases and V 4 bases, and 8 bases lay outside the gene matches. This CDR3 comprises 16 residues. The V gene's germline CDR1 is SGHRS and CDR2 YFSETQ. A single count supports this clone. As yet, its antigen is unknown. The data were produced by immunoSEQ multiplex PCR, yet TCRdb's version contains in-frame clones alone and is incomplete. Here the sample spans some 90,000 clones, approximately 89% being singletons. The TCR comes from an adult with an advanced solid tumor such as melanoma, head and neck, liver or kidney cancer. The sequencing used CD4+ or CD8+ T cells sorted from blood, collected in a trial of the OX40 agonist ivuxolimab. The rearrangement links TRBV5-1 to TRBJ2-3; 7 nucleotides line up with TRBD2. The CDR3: CASSGASGASTDTQYF. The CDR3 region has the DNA TGCGCCAGCAGCGGCGCTAGCGGAGCTAGCACAGATACGCAGTATTTT.